This is a list of T cell receptor beta chains from one sample in a study of cytomegalovirus exposure and HLA in healthy donors. Clones were sequenced by immunoSEQ multiplex PCR, and TCRdb holds only the in-frame ones, with some missing. Among more than 100,000 clones listed, roughly three quarters were seen once. Sequencing was performed on PBMCs. The receptors originated from a woman aged 35 to 49 in good health and CMV-seronegative. Both conserved end residues are part of each CDR3. Fields, in order: J gene, D gene, clone size, V gene, CDR3 DNA, CDR3 protein. D genes are given only for firm matches. Clone size is given for some rows only: seen once, a few or many times, or a class if the clone is expanded.

>TRBJ1-1|TRBD1|.|TRBV25-1
TGTGCCAGCAGTGTCGCCGGGACAGGTCGGGCAGCTTTCTTT
CASSVAGTGRAAFF
>TRBJ2-7|TRBD1|.|TRBV28
TGTGCCAGCAGCCGGTACGGACAGGGGGTTAGGTCCGGGACCTACGAGCAGTACTTC
CASSRYGQGVRSGTYEQYF
>TRBJ1-5|.|.|TRBV6-5
TGTGCCAGCAGTTACTCGAAAGCGGCGGCACAGCCCCAGCATTTT
CASSYSKAAAQPQHF
>TRBJ2-1|TRBD2|.|TRBV7-9
TGTGCCAGCAGCTTATCGGGGGGCAATGAGCAGTTCTTC
CASSLSGGNEQFF
>TRBJ1-3|.|.|TRBV5-8
TGTGCCAGCAGCTTGGGGGCCAGGGGTGGCCGAAACACCATATATTTT
CASSLGARGGRNTIYF
>TRBJ1-1|.|.|TRBV21-1
TGTGCCAGCAGCTACCCTGAGGGAGGTTTACTCCGGAACACTGAAGCTTTCTTT
CASSYPEGGLLRNTEAFF
>TRBJ1-3|.|.|TRBV5-1
TGCGCCAGCAGCTTGGAGGCAGGCTCTGGAAACACCATATATTTT
CASSLEAGSGNTIYF
>TRBJ2-5|.|.|TRBV7-3
TGTGCCAGCAGCTCCATTCCGCGGGGAGTGGGAGAGACCCAGTACTTC
CASSSIPRGVGETQYF
>TRBJ2-5|TRBD2|few|TRBV30
TGTGCCTGGAGTGTATTAGCGGGGGGGCGGGAGACCCAGTACTTC
CAWSVLAGGRETQYF
>TRBJ1-2|TRBD1|.|TRBV7-2
TGTGCCAGCAGCTTAGCGCCCGAGGACAGGGCGGGTGAGATCTTC
CASSLAPEDRAGEIF
>TRBJ2-2|TRBD2|.|TRBV23-1
TGCGCCAGCAGTCTGGAACTAGCGGACGCGGTCGACACCGGGGAGCTGTTTTTT
CASSLELADAVDTGELFF
>TRBJ2-7|TRBD1|once|TRBV27
TGTGCCAGCAGTTTATCGAGGGGGGGACAGGGGAGCTCCTACGAGCAGTACTTC
CASSLSRGGQGSSYEQYF
>TRBJ1-3|.|.|TRBV28
TGTGCCAGCAGTCCCCTCCGCGAGGTACAGGGCGGAAACACCATATATTTT
CASSPLREVQGGNTIYF
>TRBJ2-7|TRBD1|.|TRBV6-1
TGTGCCAGCAGTGCGACAGGGGAGCAGTACTTC
CASSATGEQYF
>TRBJ2-4|.|.|TRBV5-1
TGCGCCAGCAGCTGGGGGGAGGACGGGGACATTCAGTACTTC
CASSWGEDGDIQYF
>TRBJ2-1|TRBD2|.|TRBV5-1
TGCGCCAGCAGCTTGGGCCGGGGGGACAATGAGCAGTTCTTC
CASSLGRGDNEQFF
>TRBJ1-4|TRBD1|.|TRBV7-9
TGTGCCAGCAGCACGGGGACAGGGGCAACTAATGAAAAACTGTTTTTT
CASSTGTGATNEKLFF
>TRBJ1-1|.|few|TRBV21-1
TGTGCCAGCATCCCGGGACGGGAGGGGGGGAACACTGAAGCTTTCTTT
CASIPGREGGNTEAFF
>TRBJ1-5|TRBD1|.|TRBV15
TGTGCCACCAGCGGGACCGGACAGGGCAGCAATCAGCCCCAGCATTTT
CATSGTGQGSNQPQHF
>TRBJ1-2|.|.|TRBV6-6
TGTGCCAGCAGCGTACTCCAGGGAATGGGCTTCTATGGCTACACCTTC
CASSVLQGMGFYGYTF
>TRBJ1-4|TRBD1|.|TRBV4-3
TGCGCCAGCAGCAGAACAAGGGACAGGGGGAGTGGTGAAAAACTGTTTTTT
CASSRTRDRGSGEKLFF
>TRBJ1-6|.|.|TRBV27
TGTGCCAGCAGTTTCGAGGGTGCATATAATTCACCCCTCCACTTT
CASSFEGAYNSPLHF
>TRBJ1-3|.|few|TRBV5-4
TGTGCCAGCAGCTTGGATTCCAACTCTGGAAACACCATATATTTT
CASSLDSNSGNTIYF
>TRBJ2-5|.|.|TRBV7-6
TGTGCCAGCAGCTTAGAAAAGGAACAGCTCAAGATACAAGAGACCCAGTACTTC
CASSLEKEQLKIQETQYF
>TRBJ2-2|TRBD1|.|TRBV5-4
TGTGCCAGCAGCCCCTCCAGGGGGCTAAACGGGGAGCTGTTTTTT
CASSPSRGLNGELFF
>TRBJ1-4|.|.|TRBV5-1
TGCGCCAGCAGCTTGGCCACCCTGGCAGGCAATGAAAAACTGTTTTTT
CASSLATLAGNEKLFF
>TRBJ1-2|.|few|TRBV19
TGTGCCAGTAGTATCGGGACAAAGAACTATGGCTACACCTTC
CASSIGTKNYGYTF
>TRBJ1-1|.|.|TRBV2
TGTGCCAGCAGTGACACGGGTGGTCGGGTGAACACTGAAGCTTTCTTT
CASSDTGGRVNTEAFF
>TRBJ2-3|TRBD2|.|TRBV7-2
TGTGCCAGCAGAGCGGGAGGCACAGATACGCAGTATTTT
CASRAGGTDTQYF